The 3 T cell receptor beta chains listed next were all sequenced from one sample in a study of T cell responses to AZD1222 COVID-19 vaccine. Only in-frame clones appear in the TCRdb table, and some are missing; sequencing was by immunoSEQ multiplex PCR. Of around 160,000 clones listed, about nine tenths are singletons. This material consisted of peripheral blood, taken on day 0 of AZD1222 vaccination. The receptors were sampled from an adult in good health.

This clone was observed a few times. This rearrangement joins TRBV6-5 to TRBJ1-1; no definite D call. Germline CDR1 reads MNHEY; CDR2 reads SVGAGI. V lost 11 bases and J lost 0, with 13 bases in between. There are 13 residues in the CDR3. The CDR3: CACHRMMNTEAFF. CDR3 in DNA: TGTGCCTGCCACAGAATGATGAACACTGAAGCTTTCTTT.

V and J are TRBV30 and TRBJ2-7; TRBD1 agrees at 8 bases. Germline CDR1 reads GTSNPN; CDR2 reads SVGIG (reference sequence). V lost 1 base to trimming and J lost 7 bases; unmatched junction nucleotides: 6. The CDR3 sequence is 13 residues long. DNA of the CDR3: TGTGCCTGGAGTGGTCAGGGGGCGGTGGAGCAGTACTTC. It encodes CAWSGQGAVEQYF.

The chain combines TRBV9 with TRBJ2-1; the D is unclear. Trimming took off 0 bases at V and 1 base at J, with 11 bases between the two ends. Germline V gene sequence: CDR1 SGDLS, CDR2 YYNGEE. CDR3 length: 16 residues. The CDR3 protein is CASSVGVGKSYNEQFF. In nucleotides, the CDR3 is TGTGCCAGCAGCGTAGGGGTAGGTAAGTCCTACAATGAGCAGTTCTTC.